The 20 T cell receptor beta chains presented below share a single source sample, sequenced in a study of blood T cell repertoires in COVID-19. Method: immunoSEQ multiplex PCR; TCRdb's copy keeps in-frame clones and lacks some. The data contain approximately 280,000 clones, around 89% of them singletons. The sequencing input was peripheral blood. The receptors shown here come from a man aged 35 to 55 with acute or convalescent COVID-19.

The rearrangement links TRBV6-1 to TRBJ2-7; unclear D gene. There are 14 residues in the CDR3. With 2 bases removed from V and 2 bases from J, the gap between germline ends came to 10 bases. Germline CDR1 MNHNS, CDR2 SASEGT. The CDR3 protein is CASSEPAGAYEQYF. The CDR3 DNA is TGTGCCAGCAGTGAACCGGCAGGCGCCTACGAGCAGTACTTC.

This clone is a singleton in its sample. This sequence joins TRBV6-1 and TRBJ1-3, with 7 bases matching TRBD1. The J segment lost 3 bases and the V segment lost 0 bases, leaving 11 bases of the junction unmatched. This CDR3 spans 18 amino acids. Germline assignment: CDR1 MNHNS and CDR2 SASEGT. The CDR3 spells CASSEAGRQGRFGNTIYF. CDR3 sequence (DNA): TGTGCCAGCAGTGAAGCAGGGAGACAGGGAAGGTTTGGAAACACCATATATTTT.

The V call is TRBV2, the J call TRBJ2-7; 9 bases fit TRBD2. CDR3 size: 13 residues. Germline trimming cut 6 bases from V and 4 bases from J; bases unmatched to any gene: 4. The germline V gene has CDR1 SNHLY and CDR2 FYNNEI. The CDR3 sequence is CASSRLADYEQYF. CDR3 nucleotides: TGTGCCAGCAGCCGACTAGCGGATTACGAGCAGTACTTC.

The CDR3, as DNA: TGCGCCAGCAGCTTGGCCCTAGCGGGGAATGAGCAGTTCTTC. This codes for CASSLALAGNEQFF. The gene calls are TRBV5-1 and TRBJ2-1, with 9 bases aligning to TRBD2. V shed 0 bases and J 7 bases; nucleotides not matched to a gene: 2. The CDR3 extends over 14 amino acids. Germline V gene lookup returns CDR1 SGHRS and CDR2 YFSETQ.

The chain employs TRBV5-1 and TRBJ1-5; D unresolved. The V end was cut by 4 bases, the J end by 9 bases, with 17 bases between. The CDR3 runs 14 residues. Per the germline V gene, CDR1 is SGHRS and CDR2 is YFSETQ. The CDR3 DNA is TGCGCCAGCAGCCCCTTGGGCGGGTCTGGGCCCCAGCATTTT. This translates into CASSPLGGSGPQHF.

The CDR3 region has the DNA TGTGCCAGCAGCAAAGTCCGTGGCGGCATCTCTGGAAACACCATATATTTT. This codes for CASSKVRGGISGNTIYF. The J gene is TRBJ1-3, the V gene TRBV21-1. TRBV21-1 is reported as a pseudogene. The CDR3 covers 17 residues.

The V call is TRBV9, the J call TRBJ1-4; 9 positions agree with TRBD1. The J segment lost 7 bases and the V segment lost 4 bases, leaving 11 bases of the junction unmatched. Per germline, CDR1 SGDLS and CDR2 YYNGEE. CDR3 length: 16 amino acids. In DNA, the CDR3 is TGTGCCAGCAGCCCTCGGACAGGGGATGATAGTGAAAAACTGTTTTTT. Translating gives CASSPRTGDDSEKLFF.

This clone was observed once. The chain recombines TRBV19 with TRBJ1-2, with D maybe TRBD1 (5 bases). Trimming shortened V by 1 base and J by 0 bases, and 9 bases separated the two germline ends. Germline V gene lookup returns CDR1 LNHDA and CDR2 SQIVND (reference sequence). The CDR3 totals 15 residues. The CDR3 coding sequence is TGTGCCAGTAGTATAGCTGGAGGGGCTAACTATGGCTACACCTTC. Translating gives CASSIAGGANYGYTF.

The chain joins TRBV5-4 to TRBJ2-7; D uncertain. Trimming took off 4 bases at V and 3 bases at J, with 17 bases between the two ends. The CDR3 is 15 amino acids. Germline CDR1 SGHNT, CDR2 YYREEE (reference sequence). Here the CDR3 DNA reads TGTGCCAGCAGCCAACAGCCAGACGCAGTCTACGAGCAGTACTTC. It specifies CASSQQPDAVYEQYF.

The chain joins TRBV3-1 (or the pseudogene TRBV3-2) to TRBJ1-1; D not resolved. The V end was cut by 0 bases, the J end by 8 bases, with 13 bases between. The CDR3 extends over 14 amino acids. Germline V gives CDR1 LGHDT, CDR2 YNNKEL (reference sequence). CDR3 in amino acids: CASSQDLDLTEAFF. The CDR3 bases are TGTGCCAGCAGCCAAGACTTGGACTTGACAGAAGCTTTCTTT.

The rearrangement links TRBV2 to TRBJ1-2; 8 bases are shared with TRBD1. J was trimmed by 7 bases and V by 11 bases; bases with no gene match: 12. The CDR3 runs 13 residues. Germline V gene sequence: CDR1 SNHLY, CDR2 FYNNEI. CDR3 protein: CAGTQGAPGGYTF. CDR3 coding DNA: TGTGCCGGGACCCAGGGGGCGCCGGGTGGCTACACCTTC.

V gene TRBV24-1 combines with J gene TRBJ2-1; a possible D gene is TRBD2 (7 bases). CDR3 length: 16 residues. V was clipped by 6 bases and J by 1 base, with 15 bases between them. CDR1 and CDR2 from the germline V gene are KGHDR and SFDVKD. CDR3 sequence reads: CATSLGAGASYNEQFF. CDR3 in DNA: TGTGCCACCAGTCTGGGGGCGGGGGCTTCCTACAATGAGCAGTTCTTC.

The gene calls are TRBV6-5 and TRBJ1-2, with D perhaps matching TRBD1 (6 bases). V was shortened by 7 bases and J by 4 bases, with 13 bases between the two germline ends. The V gene's germline CDR1 is MNHEY and CDR2 SVGAGI. The CDR3 runs 13 residues. CDR3 in amino acids: CASTDRSGYGYTF. CDR3 nucleotides: TGTGCCAGCACAGACAGGTCTGGCTATGGCTACACCTTC.

J is TRBJ1-5 and V is TRBV19, with a possible D match to TRBD1 (5 bases). Per the germline V gene, CDR1 is LNHDA and CDR2 is SQIVND (reference sequence). Trimming took off 4 bases at V and 4 bases at J, with 11 bases between the two ends. CDR3 length: 14 amino acids. CDR3 nucleotide sequence: TGTGCCAGTAGTACGGGACTGATAAATCAGCCCCAGCATTTT. Residues: CASSTGLINQPQHF.

This clone came up once. The gene calls are TRBV24-1 and TRBJ1-2; 9 bases fit TRBD1. The CDR3 has 19 residues. CDR1 is KGHDR, CDR2 SFDVKD, per germline. Trimming removed 2 bases from V and 3 bases from J; junction bases left unmatched: 15. The chain's CDR3 is CATSDSFPGQGSLDYGYTF. In DNA, the CDR3 is TGTGCCACCAGTGATTCCTTCCCGGGACAGGGTTCCCTCGACTATGGCTACACCTTC.

Comments on this clone: This CDR3 is also generated by other DNA sequences in the sample. This sequence joins TRBV9 and TRBJ2-1; 11 bases are shared with TRBD1. CDR1 SGDLS and CDR2 YYNGEE come from the germline V gene. Trimming took 3 bases from V and 7 from J; bases not matched to a gene: 6. The CDR3 is 15 amino acids. This chain's CDR3 is CASSARGTGGNEQFF. The CDR3 region has the DNA TGTGCCAGCAGCGCCAGAGGGACAGGGGGAAATGAGCAGTTCTTC.

To note about this clone: One end of the junction is discordant with germline, which a read error may explain. The chain employs TRBV6-1 and TRBJ2-1; TRBD1 matches 11 bases. Per germline, CDR1 MNHNS and CDR2 SASEGT. The length of the CDR3 is 15 residues. The CDR3 coding sequence is TGTGCCAGCAGCGAAGGGACAGGGGGCTACAATGAGCAGTTCTTC. This gives the protein CASSEGTGGYNEQFF.

The V call is TRBV30, the J call TRBJ2-3; 8 positions agree with TRBD1. Germline V gene data show CDR1 as GTSNPN and CDR2 as SVGIG (reference sequence). The CDR3 spans 12 residues. Germline trimming cut 6 bases from V and 3 bases from J; bases unmatched to any gene: 2. The CDR3 DNA reads as TGTGCCTGCACAGGGGGGACAGATACGCAGTATTTT. Encoded protein: CACTGGTDTQYF. Using reference TRBV30 and TRBJ2-3 for the parts outside the CDR3, the full variable domain is SQTIHQWPATLVQPVGSPLSLECTVEGTSNPNLYWYRQAAGRGLQLLFYSVGIGQISSEVPQNLSASRPQDRQFILSSKKLLLSDSGFYLCACTGGTDTQYFGPGTRLTVL.

The chain is built from TRBV18 and TRBJ1-2; 7 bases align to TRBD1. V lost 2 bases to trimming and J lost 8 bases; unmatched junction nucleotides: 8. This CDR3 comprises 14 residues. Germline loops: CDR1 KGHSH, CDR2 LQKENI. CDR3: CASSPDRESGGYTF. The CDR3 region has the DNA TGTGCCAGCTCACCAGACAGGGAGTCTGGCGGCTACACCTTC.

A single count supports this clone. The CDR3 DNA follows: TGTGCCAGCTCACCAGTGGGACAGGGGGCGAATGGCTACACCTTC. Amino acid sequence: CASSPVGQGANGYTF. The genes are TRBV18 and TRBJ1-2; the match to TRBD1 covers 12 bases. The trim removed 2 bases at V and 6 bases at J, leaving 4 bases unmatched. This CDR3 region has 15 residues. Germline V gene lookup returns CDR1 KGHSH and CDR2 LQKENI.